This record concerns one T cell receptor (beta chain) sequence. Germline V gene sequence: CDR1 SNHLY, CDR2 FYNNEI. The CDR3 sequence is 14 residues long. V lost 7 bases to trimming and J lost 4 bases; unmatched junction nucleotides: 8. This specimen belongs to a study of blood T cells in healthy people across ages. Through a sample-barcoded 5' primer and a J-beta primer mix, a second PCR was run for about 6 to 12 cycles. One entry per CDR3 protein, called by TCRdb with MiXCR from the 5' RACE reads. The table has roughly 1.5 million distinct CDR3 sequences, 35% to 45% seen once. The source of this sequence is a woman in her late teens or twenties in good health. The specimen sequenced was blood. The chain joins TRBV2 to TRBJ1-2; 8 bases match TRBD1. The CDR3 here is CASTLGDRIYGYTF. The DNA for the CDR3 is TGTGCCAGCACTCTCGGGGACAGGATCTATGGCTACACCTTC.